This entry concerns a single T cell receptor (beta chain). The method was immunoSEQ multiplex PCR; TCRdb's version includes in-frame clones alone and lacks a portion of them. The table has 35,000 to 40,000 clones, under 80% seen once. The data were taken from a study of a mutant IDH1 vaccine in newly diagnosed glioma. The time point: baseline, week 1 (first vaccination visit). Sample treatment: pre-vaccination baseline after standard-of-care therapy. Germline lookup yields CDR1 SGHNT and CDR2 YYREEE (reference sequence). The CDR3 runs to 13 residues. After removal of 4 bases from V and 8 bases from J, the junction contained 7 bases not matched to a gene.

The sample was PBMCs, taken from a glioma patient treated with radiotherapy, temozolomide or both. The rearrangement uses TRBV5-4 and TRBJ1-2; 8 bases align to TRBD1. The TCR sequence derives from a man aged 35 to 55 with glioma. Some clones in this sample may be carry-over from other donors' samples. CDR3 nucleotides: TGTGCCAGCAGCCCGGACAGGGTGGGCGGCTACACCTTC. Protein product: CASSPDRVGGYTF.